Shown below are 2 T cell receptor beta chains from a single sample sequenced in a study of Ad26.COV2.S vaccination and SARS-CoV-2 variants. The sample's treatment: around 19 received Ad26.COV2.S at low or high dose, single or two shots; 5 received placebo; per-sample allocation not given. The samples were gathered on day 63 after the first injection of vaccine or placebo. Produced via immunoSEQ multiplex PCR; TCRdb's table is partial and in-frame only. The table has 290,000 or so clones, about 87% seen once. The material was peripheral blood, obtained in a trial of Ad26.COV2.S vaccine versus placebo. All receptors derive from a person between 18 and 60 years old who received the Ad26.COV2.S COVID-19 vaccine or a placebo.

This chain connects TRBV5-1 to TRBJ2-3, with 12 positions matching TRBD2. The CDR3 sequence is 17 residues long. Trimming cost V 3 bases and J 0 bases; bases outside gene matches: 5. The germline gives CDR1 SGHRS, CDR2 YFSETQ. The CDR3 spells CASSSTSGGPSTDTQYF. CDR3 nucleotides: TGCGCCAGCAGCTCGACTAGCGGGGGCCCAAGCACAGATACGCAGTATTTT.

The chain uses TRBV4-1 and TRBJ2-6; the match to TRBD2 covers 9 bases. Germline V lookup: CDR1 MGHRA, CDR2 YSYEKL. This CDR3 contains 20 residues. With 0 bases clipped from V and 3 bases from J, the junction kept 12 bases outside the gene matches. The DNA of the CDR3 is TGCGCCAGCAGCCAAGATTTCGGCCAAGCGGGGGGCCGTGGGGCCAACGTCCTGACTTTC. Protein sequence: CASSQDFGQAGGRGANVLTF.